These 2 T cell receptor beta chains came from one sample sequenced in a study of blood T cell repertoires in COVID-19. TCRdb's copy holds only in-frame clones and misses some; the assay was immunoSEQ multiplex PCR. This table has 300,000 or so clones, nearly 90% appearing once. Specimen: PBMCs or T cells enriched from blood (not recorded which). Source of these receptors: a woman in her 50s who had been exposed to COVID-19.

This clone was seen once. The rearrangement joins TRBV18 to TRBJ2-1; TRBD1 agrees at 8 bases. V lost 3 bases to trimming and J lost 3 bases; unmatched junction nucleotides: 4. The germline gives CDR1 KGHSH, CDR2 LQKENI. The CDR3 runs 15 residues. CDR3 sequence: CASSPGTGYYNEQFF. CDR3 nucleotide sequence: TGTGCCAGCTCACCCGGGACAGGATACTACAATGAGCAGTTCTTC.

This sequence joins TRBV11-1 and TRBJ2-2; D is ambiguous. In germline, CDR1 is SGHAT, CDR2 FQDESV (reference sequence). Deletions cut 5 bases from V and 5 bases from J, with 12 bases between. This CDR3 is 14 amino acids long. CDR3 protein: CASSNDLWTGELFF. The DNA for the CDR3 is TGTGCCAGCAGCAACGATCTATGGACCGGGGAGCTGTTTTTT.